The T cell receptor (beta chain) described here comes from a study of blood T cell repertoires in COVID-19. The CDR3 spans 15 residues. J gave up 4 bases and V 0 bases, and 4 bases lay outside the gene matches. Germline-derived CDR1 and CDR2 are SGHTA and FQGNSA. The assay was immunoSEQ multiplex PCR, and TCRdb's table has in-frame clones only and misses some. There are 220,000 or so clones in the sample; nearly 90% occur only once, and about 14% lies in the top ten. The sequenced sample was PBMCs or T cells enriched from blood (not recorded which). The genes are TRBV7-2 and TRBJ1-1, with 8 bases matching TRBD1. This TCR was recovered from a young man who had been exposed to COVID-19. This CDR3 reads CASSLAPGQATEAFF. DNA of the CDR3: TGTGCCAGCAGCTTAGCGCCGGGACAGGCCACTGAAGCTTTCTTT.